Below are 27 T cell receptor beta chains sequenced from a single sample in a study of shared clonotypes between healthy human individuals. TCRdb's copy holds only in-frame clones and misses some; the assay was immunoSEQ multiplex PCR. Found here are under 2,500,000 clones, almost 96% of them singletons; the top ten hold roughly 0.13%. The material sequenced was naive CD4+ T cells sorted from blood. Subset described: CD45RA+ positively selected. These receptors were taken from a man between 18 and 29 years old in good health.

CDR3 residues: CASSRTGGNEQYF. DNA for the CDR3: TGTGCCAGCAGCCGAACAGGGGGCAACGAGCAGTACTTC. This chain uses TRBV7-3 with TRBJ2-7, with 9 bases identical to TRBD1. Unmatched junction bases numbered 4, after V lost 5 bases and J lost 5 bases. Germline assignment: CDR1 SGHTA and CDR2 FQGTGA. There are 13 residues in the CDR3. The variable domain in full, with the rest retrieved from reference TRBV7-3 and TRBJ2-7, is GAGVSQTPSNKVTEKGKYVELRCDPISGHTALYWYRQSLGQGPEFLIYFQGTGAADDSGLPNDRFFAVRPEGSVSTLKIQRTERGDSAVYLCASSRTGGNEQYFGPGTRLTVT.

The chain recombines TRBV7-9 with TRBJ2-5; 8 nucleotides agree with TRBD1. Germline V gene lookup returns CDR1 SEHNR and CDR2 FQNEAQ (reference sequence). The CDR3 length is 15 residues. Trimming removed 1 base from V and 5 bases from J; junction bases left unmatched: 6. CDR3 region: CASSLETGAWETQYF. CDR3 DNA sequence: TGTGCCAGCAGCTTAGAGACAGGGGCTTGGGAGACCCAGTACTTC. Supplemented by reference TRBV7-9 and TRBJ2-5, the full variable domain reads DTGVSQNPRHKITKRGQNVTFRCDPISEHNRLYWYRQTLGQGPEFLTYFQNEAQLEKSRLLSDRFSAERPKGSFSTLEIQRTEQGDSAMYLCASSLETGAWETQYFGPGTRLLVL.

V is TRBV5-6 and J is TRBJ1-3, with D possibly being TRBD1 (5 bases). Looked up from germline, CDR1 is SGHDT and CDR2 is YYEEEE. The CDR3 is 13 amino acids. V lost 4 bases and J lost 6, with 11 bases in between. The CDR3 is CASSLRQPNTIYF. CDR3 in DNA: TGTGCCAGCAGCCTCCGACAGCCAAACACCATATATTTT.

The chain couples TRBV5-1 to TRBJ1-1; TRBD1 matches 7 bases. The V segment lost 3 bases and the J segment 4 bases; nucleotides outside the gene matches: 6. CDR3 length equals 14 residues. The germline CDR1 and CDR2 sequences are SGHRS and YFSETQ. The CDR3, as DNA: TGCGCCAGCAGCTCGACAGGGTACAGCACTGAAGCTTTCTTT. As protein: CASSSTGYSTEAFF. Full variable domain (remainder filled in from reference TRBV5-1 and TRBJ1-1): KAGVTQTPRYLIKTRGQQVTLSCSPISGHRSVSWYQQTPGQGLQFLFEYFSETQRNKGNFPGRFSGRQFSNSRSEMNVSTLELGDSALYLCASSSTGYSTEAFFGQGTRLTVV.

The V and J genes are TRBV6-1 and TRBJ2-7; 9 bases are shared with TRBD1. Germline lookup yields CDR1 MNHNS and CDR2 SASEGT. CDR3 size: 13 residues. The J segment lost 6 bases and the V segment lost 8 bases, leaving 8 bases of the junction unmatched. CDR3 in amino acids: CASRDRARLEQYF. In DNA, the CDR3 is TGTGCCAGCCGGGACAGGGCCCGTCTCGAGCAGTACTTC.

This chain's CDR3 is CASSPTGTNEKLFF. Written as DNA, the CDR3 is TGTGCCAGCAGCCCGACAGGGACTAATGAAAAACTGTTTTTT. The V gene is TRBV6-4, the J gene TRBJ1-4; 7 positions match TRBD1. Germline CDR1 and CDR2: MRHNA and SNTAGT. The CDR3 covers 14 residues. The junction had 3 bases not matched to a gene; V was cut back by 6 bases and J by 2 bases.

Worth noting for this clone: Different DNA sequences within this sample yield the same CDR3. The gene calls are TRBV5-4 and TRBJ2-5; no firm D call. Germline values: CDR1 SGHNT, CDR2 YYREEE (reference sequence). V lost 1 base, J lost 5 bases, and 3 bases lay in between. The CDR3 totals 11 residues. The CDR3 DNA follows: TGTGCCAGCAGCTTGACGGAGACCCAGTACTTC. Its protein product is CASSLTETQYF.

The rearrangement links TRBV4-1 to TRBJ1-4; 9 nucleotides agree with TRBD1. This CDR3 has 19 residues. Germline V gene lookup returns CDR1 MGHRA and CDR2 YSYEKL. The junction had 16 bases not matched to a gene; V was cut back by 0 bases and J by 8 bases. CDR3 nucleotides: TGCGCCAGCAGCCAAGATAAATTGGTCGCGTTACAGGGGGCGGAAAAACTGTTTTTT. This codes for CASSQDKLVALQGAEKLFF.

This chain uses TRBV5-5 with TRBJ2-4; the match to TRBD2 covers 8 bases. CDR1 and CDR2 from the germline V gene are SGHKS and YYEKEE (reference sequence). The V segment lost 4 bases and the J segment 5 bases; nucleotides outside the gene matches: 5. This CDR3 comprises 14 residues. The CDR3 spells CASSIAGLENIQYF. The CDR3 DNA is TGTGCCAGCAGCATAGCGGGACTGGAAAACATTCAGTACTTC.

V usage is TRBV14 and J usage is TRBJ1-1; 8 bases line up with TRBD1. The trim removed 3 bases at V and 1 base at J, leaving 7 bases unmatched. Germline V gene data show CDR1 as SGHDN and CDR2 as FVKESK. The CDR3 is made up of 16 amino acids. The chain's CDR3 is CASSQRQGLGNTEAFF. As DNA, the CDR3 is TGTGCCAGCAGCCAGCGACAGGGGCTCGGGAACACTGAAGCTTTCTTT.

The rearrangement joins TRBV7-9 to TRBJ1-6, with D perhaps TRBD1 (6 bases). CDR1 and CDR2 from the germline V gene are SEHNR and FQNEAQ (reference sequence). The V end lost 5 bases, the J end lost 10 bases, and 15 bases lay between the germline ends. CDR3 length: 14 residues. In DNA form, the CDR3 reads TGTGCCAGCAGCCCGACAGGCCCCCACTCACCCCTCCACTTT. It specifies CASSPTGPHSPLHF. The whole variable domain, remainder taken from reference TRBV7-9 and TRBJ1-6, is DTGVSQNPRHKITKRGQNVTFRCDPISEHNRLYWYRQTLGQGPEFLTYFQNEAQLEKSRLLSDRFSAERPKGSFSTLEIQRTEQGDSAMYLCASSPTGPHSPLHFGNGTRLTVT.

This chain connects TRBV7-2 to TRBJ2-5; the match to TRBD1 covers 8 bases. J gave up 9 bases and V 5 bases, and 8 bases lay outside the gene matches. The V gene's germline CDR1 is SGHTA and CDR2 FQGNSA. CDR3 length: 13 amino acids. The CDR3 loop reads CASSPGTGTAQYF. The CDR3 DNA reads TGTGCCAGCAGCCCCGGGACAGGTACGGCCCAGTACTTC. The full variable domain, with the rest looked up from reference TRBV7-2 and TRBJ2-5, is GAGVSQSPSNKVTEKGKDVELRCDPISGHTALYWYRQSLGQGLEFLIYFQGNSAPDKSGLPSDRFSAERTGGSVSTLTIQRTQQEDSAVYLCASSPGTGTAQYFGPGTRLLVL.

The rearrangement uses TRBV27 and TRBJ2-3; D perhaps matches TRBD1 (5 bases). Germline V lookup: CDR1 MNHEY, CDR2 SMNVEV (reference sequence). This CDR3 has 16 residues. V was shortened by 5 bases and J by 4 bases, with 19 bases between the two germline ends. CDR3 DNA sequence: TGTGCCAGCAGTCCTTATTTGTCTGGGGCGGCAGATACGCAGTATTTT. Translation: CASSPYLSGAADTQYF.

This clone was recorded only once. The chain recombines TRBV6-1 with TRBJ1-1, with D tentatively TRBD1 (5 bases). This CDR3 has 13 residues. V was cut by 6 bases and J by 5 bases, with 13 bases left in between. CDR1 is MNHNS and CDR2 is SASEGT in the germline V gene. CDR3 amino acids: CASRGGPGTEAFF. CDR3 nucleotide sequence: TGTGCCAGCAGGGGGGGACCTGGGACTGAAGCTTTCTTT.

CDR3 sequence: CSVVQGTSTDTQYF. Written as DNA, the CDR3 is TGCAGCGTGGTACAGGGGACGAGCACAGATACGCAGTATTTT. The chain employs TRBV29-1 and TRBJ2-3; the match to TRBD1 covers 7 bases. The CDR3 is 14 residues long. V shed 6 bases and J 0 bases; nucleotides not matched to a gene: 6. The germline CDR1 and CDR2 sequences are SQVTM and ANQGSEA.

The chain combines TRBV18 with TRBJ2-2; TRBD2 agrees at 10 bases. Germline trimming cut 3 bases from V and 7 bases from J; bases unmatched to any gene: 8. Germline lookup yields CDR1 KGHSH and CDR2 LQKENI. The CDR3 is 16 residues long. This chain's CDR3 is CASSPQLAGEDGELFF. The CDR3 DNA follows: TGTGCCAGCTCACCGCAGCTAGCGGGAGAGGACGGGGAGCTGTTTTTT.

The CDR3 here is CASSPPSGGFSYEQYF. CDR3 sequence (DNA): TGTGCCAGCTCACCTCCTAGCGGGGGATTCTCCTACGAGCAGTACTTC. V gene TRBV18 combines with J gene TRBJ2-7; 10 bases agree with TRBD2. J lost 0 bases, V lost 3 bases, and 5 bases had no gene match. This CDR3 is 16 amino acids long. CDR1 KGHSH and CDR2 LQKENI come from the germline V gene.

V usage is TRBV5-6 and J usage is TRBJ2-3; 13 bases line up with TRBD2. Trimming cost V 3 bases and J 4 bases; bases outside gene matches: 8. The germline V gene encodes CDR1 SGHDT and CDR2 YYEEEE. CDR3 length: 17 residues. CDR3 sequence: CASSCNGLAGVPDTQYF. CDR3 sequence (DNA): TGTGCCAGCAGCTGTAACGGACTAGCGGGAGTCCCAGATACGCAGTATTTT.

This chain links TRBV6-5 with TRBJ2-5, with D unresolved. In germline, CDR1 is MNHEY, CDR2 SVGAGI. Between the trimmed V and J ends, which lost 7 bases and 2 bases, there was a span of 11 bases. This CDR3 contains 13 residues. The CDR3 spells CASNPGPQETQYF. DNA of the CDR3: TGTGCCAGCAATCCAGGCCCGCAAGAGACCCAGTACTTC.

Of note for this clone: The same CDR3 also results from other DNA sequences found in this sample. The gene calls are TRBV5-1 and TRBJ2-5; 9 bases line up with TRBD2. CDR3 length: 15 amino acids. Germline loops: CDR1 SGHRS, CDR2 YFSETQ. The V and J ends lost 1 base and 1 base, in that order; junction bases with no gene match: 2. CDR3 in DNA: TGCGCCAGCAGCTTGCTAGCGGGGAGCCAAGAGACCCAGTACTTC. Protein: CASSLLAGSQETQYF.

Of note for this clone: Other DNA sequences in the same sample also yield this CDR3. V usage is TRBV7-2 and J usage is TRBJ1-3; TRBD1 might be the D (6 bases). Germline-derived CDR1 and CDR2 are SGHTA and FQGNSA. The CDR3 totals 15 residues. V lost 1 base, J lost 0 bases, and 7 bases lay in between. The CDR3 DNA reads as TGTGCCAGCAGCTTAGGGACAGTCTCTGGAAACACCATATATTTT. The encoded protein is CASSLGTVSGNTIYF. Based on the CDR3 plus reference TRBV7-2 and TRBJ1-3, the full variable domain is GAGVSQSPSNKVTEKGKDVELRCDPISGHTALYWYRQSLGQGLEFLIYFQGNSAPDKSGLPSDRFSAERTGGSVSTLTIQRTQQEDSAVYLCASSLGTVSGNTIYFGEGSWLTVV.

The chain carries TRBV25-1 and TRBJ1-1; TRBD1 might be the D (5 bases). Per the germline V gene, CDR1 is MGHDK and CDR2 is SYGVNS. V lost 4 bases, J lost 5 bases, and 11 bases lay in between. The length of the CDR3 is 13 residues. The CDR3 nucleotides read TGTGCCAGCAGTGTCGCAGGGATAACTGAAGCTTTCTTT. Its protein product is CASSVAGITEAFF.

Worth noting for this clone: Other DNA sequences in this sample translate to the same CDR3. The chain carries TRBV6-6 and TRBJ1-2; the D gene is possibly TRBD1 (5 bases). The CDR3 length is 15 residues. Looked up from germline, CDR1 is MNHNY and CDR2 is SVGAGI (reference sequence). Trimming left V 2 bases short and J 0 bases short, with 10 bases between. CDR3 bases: TGTGCCAGCAGTTACAGGCAGGGAACTAACTATGGCTACACCTTC. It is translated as CASSYRQGTNYGYTF.

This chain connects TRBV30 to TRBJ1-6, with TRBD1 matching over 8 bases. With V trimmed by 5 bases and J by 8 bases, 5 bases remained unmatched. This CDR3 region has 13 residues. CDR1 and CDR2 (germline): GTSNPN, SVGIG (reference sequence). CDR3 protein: CAWRQGKDSPLHF. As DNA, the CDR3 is TGTGCCTGGCGACAGGGGAAGGATTCACCCCTCCACTTT.

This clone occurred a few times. The CDR3 here is CASSRGPISNQPQHF. The CDR3 DNA is TGTGCCAGCAGCCGGGGACCGATTTCCAATCAGCCCCAGCATTTT. The chain recombines TRBV28 with TRBJ1-5; D perhaps matches TRBD1 (5 bases). The ends were cut back, 6 bases at V and 3 bases at J, with 15 bases in the middle. CDR1 MDHEN and CDR2 SYDVKM come from the germline V gene. This CDR3 spans 15 amino acids.

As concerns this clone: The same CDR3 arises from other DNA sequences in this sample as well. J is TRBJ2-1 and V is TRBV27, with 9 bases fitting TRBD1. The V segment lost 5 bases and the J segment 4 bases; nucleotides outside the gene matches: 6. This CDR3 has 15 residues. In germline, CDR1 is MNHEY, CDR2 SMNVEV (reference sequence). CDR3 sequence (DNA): TGTGCCAGCAGTCTGGGACAGGGACCTTACAATGAGCAGTTCTTC. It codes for CASSLGQGPYNEQFF.

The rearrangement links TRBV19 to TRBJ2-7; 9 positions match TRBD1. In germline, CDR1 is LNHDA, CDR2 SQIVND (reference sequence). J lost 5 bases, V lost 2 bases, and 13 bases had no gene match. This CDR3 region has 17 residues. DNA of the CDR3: TGTGCCAGTAGTATACGGGGACAGGGCCAAACTGGGCACGAGCAGTACTTC. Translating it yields CASSIRGQGQTGHEQYF. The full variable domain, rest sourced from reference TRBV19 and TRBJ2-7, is DGGITQSPKYLFRKEGQNVTLSCEQNLNHDAMYWYRQDPGQGLRLIYYSQIVNDFQKGDIAEGYSVSREKKESFPLTVTSAQKNPTAFYLCASSIRGQGQTGHEQYFGPGTRLTVT.